This T cell receptor (beta chain) appears in the sequencing data of a study of response to subunit inactivated influenza vaccine. Details on this clonotype: Its antigen is not identified.

Regarding the study as a whole: Researchers suggested that each seasonal influenza vaccination recruits few new T cells.

TCRdb ran MiXCR on the RT-PCR reads and lists one entry per CDR3 protein. The sample shows more than 700,000 distinct CDR3 sequences, around 21% of them seen only once. The V and J ends lost 5 bases and 2 bases, in that order; junction bases with no gene match: 8. This CDR3 is 16 amino acids long. Per the germline V gene, CDR1 is KGHDR and CDR2 is SFDVKD. The sample was PBMCs from blood, taken 4 to 6 days after vaccination. The sequence was collected from a man over 45 who received an inactivated influenza vaccine. The chain uses TRBV24-1 and TRBJ2-5, with 9 nucleotides matching TRBD1. CDR3 DNA sequence: TGTGCCACCAGTGTCCCAGGACAGGGGCATCAAGAGACCCAGTACTTC. Its protein is CATSVPGQGHQETQYF.